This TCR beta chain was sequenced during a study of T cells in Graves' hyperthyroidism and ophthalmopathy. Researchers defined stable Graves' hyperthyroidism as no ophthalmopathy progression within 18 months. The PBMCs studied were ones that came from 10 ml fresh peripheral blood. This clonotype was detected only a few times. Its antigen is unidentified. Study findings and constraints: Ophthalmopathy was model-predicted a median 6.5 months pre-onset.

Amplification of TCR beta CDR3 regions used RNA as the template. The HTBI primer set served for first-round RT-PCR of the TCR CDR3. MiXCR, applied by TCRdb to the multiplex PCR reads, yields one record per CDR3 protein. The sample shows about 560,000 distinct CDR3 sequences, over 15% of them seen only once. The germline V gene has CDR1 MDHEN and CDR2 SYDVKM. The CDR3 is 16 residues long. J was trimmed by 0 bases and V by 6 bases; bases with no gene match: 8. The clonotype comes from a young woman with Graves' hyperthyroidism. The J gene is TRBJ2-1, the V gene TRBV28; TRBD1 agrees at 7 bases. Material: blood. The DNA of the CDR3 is TGTGCCAGCAGCTCACCCTGGACAGGCTCCTACAATGAGCAGTTCTTC. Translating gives CASSSPWTGSYNEQFF.